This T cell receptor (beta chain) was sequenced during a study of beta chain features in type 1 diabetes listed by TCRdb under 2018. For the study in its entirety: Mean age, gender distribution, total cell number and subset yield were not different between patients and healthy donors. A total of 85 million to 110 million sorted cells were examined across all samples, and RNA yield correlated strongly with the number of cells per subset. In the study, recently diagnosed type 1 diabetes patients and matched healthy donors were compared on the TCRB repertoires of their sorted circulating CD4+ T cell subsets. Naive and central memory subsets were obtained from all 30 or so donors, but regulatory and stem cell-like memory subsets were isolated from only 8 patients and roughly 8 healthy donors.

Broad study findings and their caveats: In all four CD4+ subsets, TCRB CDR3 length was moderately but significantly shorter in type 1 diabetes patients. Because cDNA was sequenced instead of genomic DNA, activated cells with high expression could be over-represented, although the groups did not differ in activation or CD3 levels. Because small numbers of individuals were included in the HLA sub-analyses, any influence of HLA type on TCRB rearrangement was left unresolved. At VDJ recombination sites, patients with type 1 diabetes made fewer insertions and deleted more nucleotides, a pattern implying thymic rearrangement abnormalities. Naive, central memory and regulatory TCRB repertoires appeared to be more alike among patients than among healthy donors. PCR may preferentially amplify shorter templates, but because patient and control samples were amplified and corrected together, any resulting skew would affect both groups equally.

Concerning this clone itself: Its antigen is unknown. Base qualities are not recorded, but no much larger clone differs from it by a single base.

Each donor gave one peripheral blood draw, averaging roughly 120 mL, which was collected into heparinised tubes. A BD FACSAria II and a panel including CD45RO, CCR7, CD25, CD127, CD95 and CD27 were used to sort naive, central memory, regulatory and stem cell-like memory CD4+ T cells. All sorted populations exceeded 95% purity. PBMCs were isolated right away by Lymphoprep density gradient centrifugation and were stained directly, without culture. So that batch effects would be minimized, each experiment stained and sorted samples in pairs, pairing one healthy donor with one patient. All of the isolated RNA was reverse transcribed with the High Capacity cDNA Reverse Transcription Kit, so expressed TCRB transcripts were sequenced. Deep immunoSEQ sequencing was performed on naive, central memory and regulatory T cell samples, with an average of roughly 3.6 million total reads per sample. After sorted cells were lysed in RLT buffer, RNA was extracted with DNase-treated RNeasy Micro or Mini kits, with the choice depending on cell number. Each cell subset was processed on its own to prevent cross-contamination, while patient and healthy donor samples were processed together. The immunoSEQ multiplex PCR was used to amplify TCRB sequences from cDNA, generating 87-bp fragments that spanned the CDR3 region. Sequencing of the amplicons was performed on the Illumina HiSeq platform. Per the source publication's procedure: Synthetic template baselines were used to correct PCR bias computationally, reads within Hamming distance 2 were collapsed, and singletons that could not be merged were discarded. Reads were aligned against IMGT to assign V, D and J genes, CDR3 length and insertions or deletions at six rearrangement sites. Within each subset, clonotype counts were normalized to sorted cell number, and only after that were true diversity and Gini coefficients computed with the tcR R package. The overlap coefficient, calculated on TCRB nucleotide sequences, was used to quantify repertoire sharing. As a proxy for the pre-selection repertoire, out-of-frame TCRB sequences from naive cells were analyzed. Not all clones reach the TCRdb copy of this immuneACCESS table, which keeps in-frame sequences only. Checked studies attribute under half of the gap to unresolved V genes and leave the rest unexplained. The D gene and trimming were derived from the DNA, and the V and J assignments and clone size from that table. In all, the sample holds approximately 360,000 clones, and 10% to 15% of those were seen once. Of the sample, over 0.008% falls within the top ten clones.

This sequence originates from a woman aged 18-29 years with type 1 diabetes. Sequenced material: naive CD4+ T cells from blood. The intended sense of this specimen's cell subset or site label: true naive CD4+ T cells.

The DNA sequence is given as TGTGCCAGCAGCCCAGGGACAGGGGGCGGGGAGACCCAGTACTTC. It encodes CASSPGTGGGETQYF. The rearranged segments are TRBV11-2 and TRBJ2-5; TRBD1 lines up with 12 middle nucleotides. There are 15 amino acids in the CDR3, from cysteine to phenylalanine inclusive. Left in the record is the CDR3 DNA by itself, 45 bases read in frame from the first base. CDR1 SGHAT and CDR2 FQNNGV are derived from the germline V gene. Ends trimmed: V by 5 bases, J by 5 bases; bases unmatched to a gene: 6.